This is a list of T cell receptor beta chains from one sample in a study of cytomegalovirus exposure and HLA in healthy donors. Clones were sequenced by immunoSEQ multiplex PCR, and TCRdb holds only the in-frame ones, with some missing. In all, the sample yields about 50,000 clones. The sequencing sample was made of PBMCs. The receptors shown here come from a man in his late teens or twenties in good health and CMV-seropositive. Both conserved end residues are part of each CDR3. Each record gives: J gene, V gene, clone size, D gene, CDR3 DNA, CDR3 protein. A D gene is named only where the DNA matches it firmly. Only some rows state a clone size, as once, few, many or a class for expanded clones.

TRBJ1-4	TRBV16	.	TRBD1	TGTGCCAGCAGCCCCGACAGGGGACCCTCAACTAATGAAAAACTGTTTTTT	CASSPDRGPSTNEKLFF
TRBJ1-4	TRBV4-1	medium-sized	.	TGCGCCAGCAGCCTTCTGTCGGACAGCAATGAAAAACTGTTTTTT	CASSLLSDSNEKLFF
TRBJ1-1	TRBV28	.	.	TGTGCCAGCAGTCCATGGACAGAGAACACTGAAGCTTTCTTT	CASSPWTENTEAFF
TRBJ1-3	TRBV30	.	TRBD1	TGTGCCTGGAGTTTTACATCACCCCACAGGGGGCATGGAAACACCATATATTTT	CAWSFTSPHRGHGNTIYF
TRBJ2-6	TRBV19	.	.	TGTGCCAGTACCTCTCCCCGGGAGCTAGACAACGTCCTGACTTTC	CASTSPRELDNVLTF
TRBJ2-7	TRBV18	.	.	TGTGCCAGCTCACCACCGGCCTCACCTCTCGAGCAGTACTTC	CASSPPASPLEQYF
TRBJ2-2	TRBV28	.	TRBD1	TGTGCCACCTTAGGGGACAGGGGGCCGAACACCGGGGAGCTGTTTTTT	CATLGDRGPNTGELFF
TRBJ2-1	TRBV10-1	.	TRBD2	TGCGCCAGCAGTCAACTAGCGGGAAGCTACAATGAGCAGTTCTTC	CASSQLAGSYNEQFF
TRBJ2-3	TRBV6-4	.	TRBD2	TGTGCCAGCAGTGGCTCAACTAGCGGCACAGATACGCAGTATTTT	CASSGSTSGTDTQYF
TRBJ1-1	TRBV19	.	.	TGTGCCAGTAGTATAGATCTAGGGGCACTTAACACTGAAGCTTTCTTT	CASSIDLGALNTEAFF
TRBJ2-3	TRBV7-9	.	TRBD1	TGTGCCAGCAGCCCCTGGACAGGGACAGATACGCAGTATTTT	CASSPWTGTDTQYF
TRBJ1-1	TRBV4-2	.	.	TGTGCCAGCAGCCAAGGCGGGAACATGAACACTGAAGCTTTCTTT	CASSQGGNMNTEAFF
TRBJ1-5	TRBV19	.	TRBD1	TGTGCCAGTCTTGAGCGGACAGGGGATCAGCCCCAGCATTTT	CASLERTGDQPQHF
TRBJ1-1	TRBV28	.	.	TGTGCCAGCAGCCAATCGGGCTTCAGGGCCACTGAAGCTTTCTTT	CASSQSGFRATEAFF
TRBJ2-1	TRBV9	.	TRBD1	TGTGCCAGCACCACCGGGACAGGGCACAATGAGCAGTTCTTC	CASTTGTGHNEQFF
TRBJ2-6	TRBV6-1	.	.	TGTGCCAGCAGTGACAGGCCCATCGTCTCTGGGGCCAACGTCCTGACTTTC	CASSDRPIVSGANVLTF
TRBJ1-2	TRBV11-2	.	.	TGTGCCAGCAGCCTAATAGACTATGGCTACACCTTC	CASSLIDYGYTF
TRBJ2-7	TRBV30	.	.	TGTGCCTGGAGTGTACCCGCGGATCCCCCCTACGAGCAGTACTTC	CAWSVPADPPYEQYF
TRBJ2-7	TRBV20-1	.	.	TGCAGTGCTCTCCGGGACTACGAGCAGTACTTC	CSALRDYEQYF
TRBJ2-1	TRBV28	.	TRBD1	TGTGCCAGCACGTCGGGACAGGGGGTCAATGAGCAGTTCTTC	CASTSGQGVNEQFF
TRBJ1-2	TRBV5-1	.	.	TGCGCCAGCAGCTTGGAACAGGGAAGGTATGGCTACACCTTC	CASSLEQGRYGYTF
TRBJ2-5	TRBV4-1	.	.	TGCGCCAGCAGCCAAGACAGGATAGAGACCCAGTACTTC	CASSQDRIETQYF
TRBJ2-3	TRBV29-1	.	TRBD2	TGCAGCGGAGCGGGAGGGCCAGATACGCAGTATTTT	CSGAGGPDTQYF
TRBJ1-5	TRBV5-1	.	.	TGCGCCAGCAGCTTGGAGAGGGCAAATCAGCCCCAGCATTTT	CASSLERANQPQHF
TRBJ2-1	TRBV11-3	.	TRBD2	TGTGCCAGCAGCTTAGGACTAGCGGGAGTTAATGAGCAGTTCTTC	CASSLGLAGVNEQFF
TRBJ1-2	TRBV2	.	.	TGTGCCAGCAGTGTGGGCAGGGGAAATGGCTACACCTTC	CASSVGRGNGYTF
TRBJ2-2	TRBV5-1	.	.	TGCGCCAGCAGCTTGAGTACGCCGGGAACCGGGGAGCTGTTTTTT	CASSLSTPGTGELFF
TRBJ2-1	TRBV15	.	TRBD1	TGTGCCACCTCTCCCTGGGACAGGGGCAACAATGAGCAGTTCTTC	CATSPWDRGNNEQFF
TRBJ2-7	TRBV7-8	large	.	TGTGCCAGCAGCTTAGACAGGAGCTCCTACGAGCAGTACTTC	CASSLDRSSYEQYF
TRBJ2-1	TRBV28	.	.	TGTGCCAGCAGTTTAGGGTTTGACTCTAGGTCCTACAATGAGCAGTTCTTC	CASSLGFDSRSYNEQFF
TRBJ1-4	TRBV11-2	.	.	TGTGCCAGCAGCCCACAGGAGTGGAATGAAAAACTGTTTTTT	CASSPQEWNEKLFF
TRBJ2-3	TRBV11-3	.	.	TGTGCCAGCAGCTTAGGCGGATCCTCAGATACGCAGTATTTT	CASSLGGSSDTQYF
TRBJ2-7	TRBV4-2	.	.	TGTGCCAGCAGCCAAGAATCAGGACTCTCATACGAGCAGTACTTC	CASSQESGLSYEQYF
TRBJ2-1	TRBV5-1	.	.	TGCGCCAGCAGCCCCATAGACAGTCTTGGGGATGAGCAGTTCTTC	CASSPIDSLGDEQFF
TRBJ2-3	TRBV7-9	.	TRBD1	TGTGCCAGCATAGCAGGGGGTGGAACAGATACGCAGTATTTT	CASIAGGGTDTQYF
TRBJ2-5	TRBV7-8	.	TRBD1	TGTGCCAGCAGCTGGCAGGGGGCAGAGACCCAGTACTTC	CASSWQGAETQYF
TRBJ2-1	TRBV19	.	.	TGTGCCAGTAGTGTTGGTAGCTCCTACAATGAGCAGTTCTTC	CASSVGSSYNEQFF
TRBJ1-1	TRBV6-1	.	.	TGTGCCAGCAGAGACCCGAGGGGGAGAGGCACTGAAGCTTTCTTT	CASRDPRGRGTEAFF
TRBJ1-1	TRBV5-4	.	.	TGTGCCAGCACCGGCGGCGATCGATCGGAAGCTTTCTTT	CASTGGDRSEAFF
TRBJ1-1	TRBV29-1	.	.	TGCAGCGTTGTCCATTGGGGACTGGACACTGAAGCTTTCTTT	CSVVHWGLDTEAFF
TRBJ2-5	TRBV29-1	.	.	TGCAGCGTTGGTGGCGGGAAGGTCCAAGAGACCCAGTACTTC	CSVGGGKVQETQYF
TRBJ1-2	TRBV6-1	.	.	TGTGCCAGCAGCTACCGGACAGTAAAAAGAAGTGGCTACACCTTC	CASSYRTVKRSGYTF
TRBJ2-7	TRBV4-1	.	.	TGCGCCAGCAGCCCCAGAGGAGGAACGGGATTCGTCGAGCGGTACTTC	CASSPRGGTGFVERYF
TRBJ2-3	TRBV2	.	.	TGTGCCAGCAGTGCGGACGGGCGGGCAGATACGCAGTATTTT	CASSADGRADTQYF
TRBJ1-5	TRBV5-1	.	TRBD1	TGCGCCAGATCGGGACAGCCTGCCCGGCCCCAGCATTTT	CARSGQPARPQHF
TRBJ2-1	TRBV9	.	.	TGTGCCAGCAGCGTAAGTCCTAGCTCCTACAATGAGCAGTTCTTC	CASSVSPSSYNEQFF
TRBJ2-7	TRBV28	.	.	TGTGCCAGCAGTTACTCTTCTGGACTGTTGAGCTCCTACGAGCAGTACTTC	CASSYSSGLLSSYEQYF
TRBJ1-3	TRBV5-8	.	TRBD1	TGTGCCAGCATCGCTGGGACAGCTGGAAACACCATATATTTT	CASIAGTAGNTIYF
TRBJ2-1	TRBV5-1	.	TRBD1	TGCGCCAGCAGCTGGGACAGGTTATCCTACAATGAGCAGTTCTTC	CASSWDRLSYNEQFF
TRBJ1-5	TRBV19	.	TRBD1	TGTGCCAGTAGCGGGACAGTATATAGCAATCAGCCCCAGCATTTT	CASSGTVYSNQPQHF
TRBJ1-2	TRBV19	.	TRBD1	TGTGCCAGTAGGATATGGGGACAGGGGGCGGATGGCTACACCTTC	CASRIWGQGADGYTF
TRBJ2-2	TRBV7-9	.	TRBD1	TGTGCCAGCCTCGGGACAGGGATAAACACCGGGGAGCTGTTTTTT	CASLGTGINTGELFF
TRBJ2-1	TRBV9	.	.	TGTGCCAGCAGCCCATTTCTAGGTAATTCCTACAATGAGCAGTTCTTC	CASSPFLGNSYNEQFF
TRBJ1-3	TRBV4-2	.	.	TGTGCCAGCAGCCAAGACCCTATCGGGTTTGGGGCCTACCCGAGCTCTGGAAACACCATATATTTT	CASSQDPIGFGAYPSSGNTIYF
TRBJ1-1	TRBV28	.	TRBD1	TGTGCCAGCAGTATGAGCCACCGGACAGGGGGAGAGAACACTGAAGCTTTCTTT	CASSMSHRTGGENTEAFF
TRBJ1-5	TRBV19	.	.	TGTGCCAGTAGTATAGTCGAGAGGAGGGGCCTAGGGAGTCAGCCCCAGCATTTT	CASSIVERRGLGSQPQHF
TRBJ2-1	TRBV18	.	TRBD2	TGTGCCAGCTCACCCCCCCCTAGCGGCAATGAGCAGTTCTTC	CASSPPPSGNEQFF
TRBJ1-4	TRBV2	.	TRBD1	TGTGCCAGCCGCTGGGGGACAGGAGACACTAATGAAAAACTGTTTTTT	CASRWGTGDTNEKLFF
TRBJ1-4	TRBV5-4	.	TRBD1	TGTGCCAGCAGCTGGGGACAGAAACCTTATGAAAAACTGTTTTTT	CASSWGQKPYEKLFF